What follows are 24 T cell receptor beta chains derived from one specimen sequenced in a study of control samples from healthy donors and cancer patients. Sequenced by immunoSEQ multiplex PCR; TCRdb stores in-frame clones only, minus some. The sample holds 85,000 to 90,000 clones, about nine tenths seen once. The sample consisted of blood. Receptors were obtained from a man aged 25 to 45 in good health.

Written as DNA, the CDR3 is TGTGCCACCAGTGTCCCGGACAGGGTAAATCAAGAGACCCAGTACTTC. Protein sequence: CATSVPDRVNQETQYF. The chain carries TRBV24-1 and TRBJ2-5; 8 bases fit TRBD1. V was pared by 5 bases and J by 2 bases, with 9 bases of the junction left unmatched. Germline values: CDR1 KGHDR, CDR2 SFDVKD. The CDR3 covers 16 residues.

This chain joins TRBV6-6 and TRBJ1-5; D uncertain. CDR1 is MNHNY, CDR2 SVGAGI, per germline (reference sequence). Trimming removed 6 bases from V and 0 bases from J, with 9 bases in between. The CDR3 totals 14 residues. This CDR3 reads CASSTHLSNQPQHF. CDR3 DNA sequence: TGTGCCAGCAGCACACACCTTAGCAATCAGCCCCAGCATTTT.

The chain carries TRBV11-2 and TRBJ2-2, with a tentative D call TRBD2 (7 bases). The CDR3 consists of 18 residues. Germline assignment: CDR1 SGHAT and CDR2 FQNNGV. The V and J ends lost 0 bases and 4 bases respectively, with 18 bases between them. The CDR3 nucleotides are TGTGCCAGCAGCTTAGATCGACGAGGGGGGGGAACCACCGGGGAGCTGTTTTTT. Protein product: CASSLDRRGGGTTGELFF.

This clone occurred once. The V gene is TRBV15, the J gene TRBJ2-3; D might be TRBD1 or TRBD2, each matching 5 bases. The CDR3 consists of 15 residues. The germline V gene encodes CDR1 LNHNV and CDR2 YYDKDF (reference sequence). CDR3 region: CASGTGPPSTDTQYF. The CDR3 nucleotides read TGTGCTTCAGGGACGGGCCCCCCGAGCACAGATACGCAGTATTTT.

This clone occurred once. The chain couples TRBV2 to TRBJ1-5; tentative D call: TRBD1 (5 bases). V lost 7 bases to trimming and J lost 4 bases, with 14 bases between them. This CDR3 contains 14 residues. Per the germline V gene, CDR1 is SNHLY and CDR2 is FYNNEI. The CDR3 loop is CASKYRDGNQPQHF. DNA for the CDR3: TGTGCCAGCAAATACCGGGACGGTAATCAGCCCCAGCATTTT.

The chain combines TRBV5-6 with TRBJ2-3; D might be TRBD2 (6 bases). The CDR3 totals 16 residues. CDR1 is SGHDT and CDR2 is YYEEEE in the germline V gene. Trimming took 4 bases from V and 1 from J, leaving 16 bases between them. DNA for the CDR3: TGTGCCAGCAGCCCATCTCCGGGACTTCGCACAGATACGCAGTATTTT. Encoded protein: CASSPSPGLRTDTQYF.

The J gene is TRBJ1-1, the V gene TRBV19, with TRBD1 matching over 8 bases. V shed 5 bases and J 8 bases; nucleotides not matched to a gene: 10. CDR3 length equals 14 residues. Germline V CDR1 and CDR2: LNHDA, SQIVND (reference sequence). The CDR3 sequence is CASSSDNRGFEAFF. The DNA of the CDR3 is TGTGCCAGTAGTTCAGATAACAGGGGGTTCGAAGCTTTCTTT.

The CDR3 protein is CASSTGFYAGGMDTQYF. In DNA form, the CDR3 reads TGCGCCAGCAGTACCGGCTTTTATGCGGGGGGGATGGATACGCAGTATTTT. This chain connects TRBV10-2 to TRBJ2-3; 9 nucleotides match TRBD2. Looked up from germline, CDR1 is WSHSY and CDR2 is SAAADI. V trimming: 5 bases; J trimming: 6 bases; junction bases outside the gene matches: 15. The CDR3 has 17 amino acids.

This clone was recorded only once. The chain uses TRBV5-6 and TRBJ2-5; TRBD2 matches at 9 bases. The CDR3 extends over 15 amino acids. Germline loops: CDR1 SGHDT, CDR2 YYEEEE. V lost 4 bases to trimming and J lost 4 bases; unmatched junction nucleotides: 8. The CDR3 protein is CASSPGLAAGETQYF. CDR3 in DNA: TGTGCCAGCAGCCCGGGACTAGCTGCCGGAGAGACCCAGTACTTC.

The J gene is TRBJ1-2, the V gene TRBV24-1, with a tentative D call TRBD1 (6 bases). CDR1 is KGHDR and CDR2 is SFDVKD in the germline V gene. V lost 11 bases and J lost 0, with 12 bases in between. The CDR3 length is 13 residues. DNA of the CDR3: TGTGCCAGTTCGACAGGAGCTAACTATGGCTACACCTTC. Its protein is CASSTGANYGYTF.

The chain combines TRBV30 with TRBJ2-3; tentatively, D is TRBD2 (6 bases). Germline lookup yields CDR1 GTSNPN and CDR2 SVGIG (reference sequence). CDR3 length equals 15 residues. Trimming took 2 bases from V and 6 from J, leaving 18 bases between them. The CDR3 loop is CAWSNKGTLEDTQYF. Written as DNA, the CDR3 is TGTGCCTGGAGTAATAAGGGGACTTTGGAGGATACGCAGTATTTT.

The chain combines TRBV5-6 with TRBJ1-4, with D unclear. In germline, CDR1 is SGHDT, CDR2 YYEEEE. With 8 bases removed from V and 3 bases from J, the gap between germline ends came to 11 bases. The CDR3 is made up of 13 amino acids. The CDR3 DNA sequence: TGTGCCAGTACCGGGAGGGCTAATGAAAAACTGTTTTTT. Its protein is CASTGRANEKLFF.

The rearrangement links TRBV25-1 to TRBJ2-3; tentatively, D is TRBD2 (6 bases). The germline CDR1 and CDR2 sequences are MGHDK and SYGVNS. The CDR3 spans 12 residues. The V end was cut by 4 bases, the J end by 8 bases, with 10 bases between. The CDR3 bases are TGTGCCAGCAGTGGGCGGGGATTTACGCAGTATTTT. Its protein is CASSGRGFTQYF.

CDR3 nucleotides: TGTGCCAGCAGCCCGGGACAGGGGGATACTGAAGCTTTCTTT. Its protein product is CASSPGQGDTEAFF. The rearrangement links TRBV11-1 to TRBJ1-1; TRBD1 aligns across 11 bases. The CDR3 runs to 14 residues. Trimming took 5 bases from V and 5 from J; bases not matched to a gene: 4. CDR1 and CDR2 from the germline V gene are SGHAT and FQDESV (reference sequence).

The V and J genes are TRBV6-2 or TRBV6-3 and TRBJ1-3; no clear D. V lost 4 bases and J 4 bases, leaving 17 bases between the germline ends. This CDR3 is built from 16 residues. The V gene's germline CDR1 is MNHEY and CDR2 SVGEGT. For the CDR3, the DNA is TGTGCCAGCAGTTCCCCGTCGTCCGGGTCCGGAAACACCATATATTTT. Its protein is CASSSPSSGSGNTIYF.

The gene calls are TRBV11-3 and TRBJ2-1; maybe TRBD1 (6 bases). The CDR3 loop spans 14 amino acids. Trimming took off 0 bases at V and 8 bases at J, with 11 bases between the two ends. Per the germline V gene, CDR1 is SGHNT and CDR2 is YENEEA. CDR3 nucleotides: TGTGCCAGCAGCTTAGATCTGGGGGCGGATGAGCAGTTCTTC. Translated, it gives CASSLDLGADEQFF.

This clone was seen once. This chain connects TRBV2 to TRBJ2-3, with D unclear. Germline values: CDR1 SNHLY, CDR2 FYNNEI. V lost 4 bases to trimming and J lost 6 bases, with 8 bases between them. The CDR3 runs to 12 residues. The CDR3 region has the DNA TGTGCCAGCAGTGTTCAGGACGATACGCAGTATTTT. Its protein is CASSVQDDTQYF.

V is TRBV24-1 and J is TRBJ2-2, with 9 bases fitting TRBD1. This CDR3 is built from 16 residues. Germline assignment: CDR1 KGHDR and CDR2 SFDVKD. The V and J ends lost 0 bases and 3 bases, in that order; junction bases with no gene match: 1. The CDR3 sequence: CATSDLGDRDTGELFF. CDR3 sequence (DNA): TGTGCCACCAGTGATTTGGGGGACAGGGACACCGGGGAGCTGTTTTTT.

This chain links TRBV23-1 with TRBJ2-7; TRBD1 matches at 9 bases. TRBV23-1 is assigned to the ORF class and has an uncertain function. After removal of 11 bases from V and 2 bases from J, the junction contained 13 bases not matched to a gene. The CDR3 runs 15 residues. As DNA, the CDR3 is TGCGCCGGGACTCCTGGGGGACAGGGACCCTACGAGCAGTACGTC. This translates into CAGTPGGQGPYEQYV.

The gene calls are TRBV5-4 and TRBJ2-7; D is undetermined. CDR3 length: 13 residues. Germline V gene lookup returns CDR1 SGHNT and CDR2 YYREEE (reference sequence). The V gene lost 2 bases and the J gene lost 3 bases, with 9 bases spanning the gap. The CDR3 sequence is CASSFEQNYEQYV. In nucleotides, the CDR3 is TGTGCCAGCAGCTTTGAACAGAACTACGAGCAGTACGTC.

V is TRBV5-1 and J is TRBJ2-7, with a tentative D call TRBD1 (5 bases). Germline V gene data show CDR1 as SGHRS and CDR2 as YFSETQ. V lost 0 bases to trimming and J lost 3 bases, with 10 bases between them. The CDR3 loop spans 14 amino acids. CDR3 coding DNA: TGCGCCAGCAGCTTGGACCAGGGAAACTACGAGCAGTACTTC. Its protein is CASSLDQGNYEQYF.

This chain uses TRBV4-2 with TRBJ2-3; D gene unclear. The CDR3 extends over 13 amino acids. Trimming shortened V by 0 bases and J by 5 bases, and 6 bases separated the two germline ends. Germline CDR1 is LGHNA and CDR2 is YNFKEQ. The CDR3 DNA is TGTGCCAGCAGCCAAGATGCCCGAGATACGCAGTATTTT. Amino acid sequence: CASSQDARDTQYF.

This clone was observed once. V usage is TRBV10-3 and J usage is TRBJ1-5, with D perhaps TRBD1 (6 bases). The germline V and J ends were trimmed by 4 bases and 4 bases, with 26 bases remaining between them. CDR3 length: 19 residues. CDR1 and CDR2 (germline): ENHRY, SYGVKD. The CDR3 sequence: CAISAGAGRRAYGNQPQHF. CDR3 coding DNA: TGTGCCATCAGTGCAGGGGCCGGTCGGCGTGCCTACGGGAATCAGCCCCAGCATTTT.

The chain carries TRBV27 and TRBJ2-3, with 12 bases lining up with TRBD1. V lost 3 bases, J lost 2 bases, and 6 bases stayed unmatched. The CDR3 runs to 17 residues. Germline lookup yields CDR1 MNHEY and CDR2 SMNVEV (reference sequence). The CDR3 nucleotides read TGTGCCAGCAGTTTTCGGGACAGGGGGCGTGCCACAGATACGCAGTATTTT. Amino acids: CASSFRDRGRATDTQYF.